The clone carrying this T cell receptor beta chain has at least ten counts. The data derive from a study of T-cell reconstitution after alpha-beta-depleted transplantation in children. Construction of the TCRbeta library involved unique molecular identifiers. TCRdb reanalysed the PCR reads using MiXCR and keeps one entry per CDR3 protein. Of hundreds of thousands of distinct CDR3 sequences in the sample, 16% were seen once. Trimming removed 4 bases from V and 4 bases from J, with 13 bases in between. CDR3 length equals 14 residues. CDR1 is MGHDK and CDR2 is SYGVNS in the germline V gene. Sample: PBMCs from the stem cell graft donor, taken from the stem cell graft. This receptor was identified in a human donor who donated a stem cell graft to a child with acute myeloid leukemia. V usage is TRBV25-1 and J usage is TRBJ1-2; D not resolved. CDR3 sequence: CASSATGELYGYTF. The CDR3 nucleotides read TGTGCCAGCAGTGCCACCGGAGAGCTCTATGGCTACACCTTC.